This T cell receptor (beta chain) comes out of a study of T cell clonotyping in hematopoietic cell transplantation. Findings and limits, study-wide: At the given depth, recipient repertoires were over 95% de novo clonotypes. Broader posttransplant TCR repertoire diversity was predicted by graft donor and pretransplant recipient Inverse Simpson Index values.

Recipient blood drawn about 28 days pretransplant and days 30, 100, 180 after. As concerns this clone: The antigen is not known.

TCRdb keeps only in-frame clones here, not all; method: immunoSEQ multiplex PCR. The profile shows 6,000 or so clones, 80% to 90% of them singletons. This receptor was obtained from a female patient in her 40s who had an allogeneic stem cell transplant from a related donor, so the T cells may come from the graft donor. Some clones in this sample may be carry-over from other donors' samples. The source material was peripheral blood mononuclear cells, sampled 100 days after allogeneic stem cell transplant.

The CDR3 protein is CASQGQGGRTEAFF. CDR3 nucleotides: TGCGCCAGCCAAGGACAGGGCGGTCGAACTGAAGCTTTCTTT. This chain joins TRBV5-1 and TRBJ1-1, with 8 bases fitting TRBD1. Germline loops: CDR1 SGHRS, CDR2 YFSETQ. J was trimmed by 5 bases and V by 7 bases; bases with no gene match: 10. This CDR3 comprises 14 residues.